This T cell receptor beta chain was recorded in a study of T cell responses to AZD1222 COVID-19 vaccine listed by TCRdb under 2021. Background on the whole study: AZD1222 recipients whose second dose came at about 4 weeks and those whose second dose came at about 12 weeks were combined into one group, since spike-specific TCR depth and breadth did not differ between the two schedules. TCR sequencing was performed for some 250 trial participants, of whom roughly 200 were given two doses of AZD1222 and roughly 25 were given two doses of MenACWY control vaccine. Trial participants were enrolled by age into subgroups of 18-55, 56-69 and 70-plus years, and 148, 28 and 57 TCR-sequenced participants, respectively, were included in these subgroups. General conclusions and limits of the study: Nearly half of unique spike-specific TCRs reportedly recognized epitopes outside regions mutated in the B.1.351 and B.1.1.7 variants. Conclusions about previously exposed vaccinees are limited because only a handful of AZD1222 recipients were SARS-CoV-2 seropositive at baseline. The whole spike protein was spanned by vaccine-associated CD4 TCRs, and dominant responses were seen in regions 160-218 and 743-854. Because no day 14 peak-response samples were available, repertoires were characterized only after the peak T cell response. A significant rise in spike-specific TCR breadth and depth was observed after two AZD1222 doses relative to day 0 and relative to MenACWY recipients. The 56-69-year group was small, and its depth increase did not reach significance, likely because of low power. Participants were mostly white British, with more females than males. The authors suggested clonal diversity may have been underestimated.

Note on this clone: What antigen it recognizes has not been identified. Base qualities are not provided; no much larger clone lies one nucleotide away.

The CDR3 contains 12 residues, cysteine and phenylalanine counted. The read is trimmed to its CDR3 DNA, 36 bases read in frame from base 1. The germline V gene (reference sequence) specifies DFQATT as CDR1 and SNEGSKA as CDR2. Relative to germline, V is 3 bases shorter and J is 5 bases shorter, with 5 bases between their ends. The CDR3 regions of human TCRbeta chains were analyzed by immunosequencing. The paper's processing steps were these. TCRs in the repertoires were matched against a reference library of SARS-CoV-2-specific TCRs that had been generated with the MIRA antigen-specificity platform. Breadth was defined as the fraction of unique TCRs that were SARS-CoV-2-associated. Depth was defined as the fraction of total T cells that were SARS-CoV-2-associated. Using the MIRA data, each spike-specific TCR was assigned both to the spike region to which the TCR was reactive and to a CD4 or CD8 class. Log10-transformed breadth and depth values were compared by one-way ANOVA with Sidak's multiple comparisons tests. TCRdb limited this immuneACCESS table to in-frame rearrangements with V and J called. A share of clones is missing; checked studies link under half to unresolved V genes, and the rest is unexplained. V, J and clone size reflect that table, while D and trimming were determined from the DNA. Across this sample there are about 120,000 clones, with 88% seen only once. The ten largest clones capture around 5.8% of the sample.

The time point label of this sample denotes: baseline before first vaccination. Vaccinee samples were obtained from the UK trials COV001 and COV002, which included a single-blind randomized controlled phase 2/3 trial of AZD1222 (ChAdOx1 nCoV-19) in healthy adults. For TCRbeta chain sequencing, PBMC samples from trial participants were taken at day 0 and at day 28 after the second dose. The TCR sequence derives from an adult in good health. This specimen consisted of peripheral blood, obtained on day 0 of AZD1222 vaccination. The rearrangement combines TRBV20-1 with TRBJ1-6; confidence is insufficient to name the D gene. The CDR3 protein: CSASANNSPLHF. The nucleotide sequence reads as follows: TGCAGTGCTAGTGCTAATAATTCACCCCTCCACTTT.